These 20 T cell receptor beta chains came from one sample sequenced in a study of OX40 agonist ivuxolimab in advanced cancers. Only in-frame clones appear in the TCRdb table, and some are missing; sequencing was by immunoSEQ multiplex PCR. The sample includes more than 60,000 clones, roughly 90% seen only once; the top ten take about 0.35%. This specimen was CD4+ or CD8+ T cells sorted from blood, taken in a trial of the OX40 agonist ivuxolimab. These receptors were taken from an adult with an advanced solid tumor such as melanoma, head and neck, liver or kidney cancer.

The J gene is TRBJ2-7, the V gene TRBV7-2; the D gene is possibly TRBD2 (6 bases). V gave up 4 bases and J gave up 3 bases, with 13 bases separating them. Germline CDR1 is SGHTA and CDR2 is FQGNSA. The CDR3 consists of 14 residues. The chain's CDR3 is CASSSPMGGYEQYF. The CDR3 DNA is TGTGCCAGCAGCTCGCCAATGGGAGGCTACGAGCAGTACTTC.

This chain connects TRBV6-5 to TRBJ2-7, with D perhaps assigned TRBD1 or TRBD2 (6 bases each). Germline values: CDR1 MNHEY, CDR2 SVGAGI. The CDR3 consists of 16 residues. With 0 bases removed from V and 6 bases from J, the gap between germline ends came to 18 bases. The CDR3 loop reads CASSYSSIPGASEQYF. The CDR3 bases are TGTGCCAGCAGTTACTCGTCTATTCCGGGGGCAAGCGAGCAGTACTTC.

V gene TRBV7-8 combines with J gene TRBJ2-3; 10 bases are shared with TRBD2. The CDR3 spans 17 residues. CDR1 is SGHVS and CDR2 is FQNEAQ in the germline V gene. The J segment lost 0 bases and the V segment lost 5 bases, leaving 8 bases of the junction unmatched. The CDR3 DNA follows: TGTGCCAGCAGCCAGGGGACTAGCGCCCTAAGCACAGATACGCAGTATTTT. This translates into CASSQGTSALSTDTQYF.

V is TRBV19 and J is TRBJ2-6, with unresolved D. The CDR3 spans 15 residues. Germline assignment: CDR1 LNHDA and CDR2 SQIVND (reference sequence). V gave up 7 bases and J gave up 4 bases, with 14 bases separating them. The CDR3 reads CASTSALGGANVLTF. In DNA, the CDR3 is TGTGCCAGTACCTCGGCCCTTGGGGGGGCCAACGTCCTGACTTTC.

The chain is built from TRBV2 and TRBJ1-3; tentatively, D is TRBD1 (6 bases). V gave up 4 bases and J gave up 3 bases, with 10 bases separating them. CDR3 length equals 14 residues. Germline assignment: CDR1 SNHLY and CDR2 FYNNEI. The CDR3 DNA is TGTGCCAGCAGTGTTAACAGGGTTGGAAACACCATATATTTT. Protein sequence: CASSVNRVGNTIYF.

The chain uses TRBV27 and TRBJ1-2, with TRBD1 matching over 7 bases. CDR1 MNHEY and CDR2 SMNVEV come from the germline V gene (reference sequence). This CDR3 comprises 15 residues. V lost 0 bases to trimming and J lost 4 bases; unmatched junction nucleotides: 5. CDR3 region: CASSLSARDSYGYTF. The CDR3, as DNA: TGTGCCAGCAGTTTATCGGCACGGGACAGCTATGGCTACACCTTC.

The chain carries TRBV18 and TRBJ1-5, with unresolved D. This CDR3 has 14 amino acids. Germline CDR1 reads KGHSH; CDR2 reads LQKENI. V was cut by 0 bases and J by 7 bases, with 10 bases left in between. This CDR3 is CASSPPGAPQPQHF. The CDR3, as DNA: TGTGCCAGCTCACCACCCGGAGCGCCGCAGCCCCAGCATTTT. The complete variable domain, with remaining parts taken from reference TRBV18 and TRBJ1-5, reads NAGVMQNPRHLVRRRGQEARLRCSPMKGHSHVYWYRQLPEEGLKFMVYLQKENIIDESGMPKERFSAEFPKEGPSILRIQQVVRGDSAAYFCASSPPGAPQPQHFGDGTRLSIL.

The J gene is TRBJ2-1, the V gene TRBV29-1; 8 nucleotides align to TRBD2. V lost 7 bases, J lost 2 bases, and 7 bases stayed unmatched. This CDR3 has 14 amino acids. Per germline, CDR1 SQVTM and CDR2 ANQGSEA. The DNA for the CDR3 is TGCAGCGCCGTGACTAGCGTTCCCTACAATGAGCAGTTCTTC. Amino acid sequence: CSAVTSVPYNEQFF.

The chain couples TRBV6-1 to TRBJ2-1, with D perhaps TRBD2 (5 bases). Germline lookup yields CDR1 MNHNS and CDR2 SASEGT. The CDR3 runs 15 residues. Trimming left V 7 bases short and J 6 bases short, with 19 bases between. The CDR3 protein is CASIFASGLGNEQFF. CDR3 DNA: TGTGCCAGCATCTTTGCTAGTGGACTTGGCAATGAGCAGTTCTTC.

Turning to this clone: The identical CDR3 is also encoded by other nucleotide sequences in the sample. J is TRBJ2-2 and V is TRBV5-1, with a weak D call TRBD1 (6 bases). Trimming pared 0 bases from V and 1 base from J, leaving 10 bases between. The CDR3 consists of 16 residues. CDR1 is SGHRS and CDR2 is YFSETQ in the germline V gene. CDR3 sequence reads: CASSLEAGVNTGELFF. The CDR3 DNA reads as TGCGCCAGCAGCTTGGAGGCAGGGGTGAACACCGGGGAGCTGTTTTTT. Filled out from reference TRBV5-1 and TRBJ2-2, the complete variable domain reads KAGVTQTPRYLIKTRGQQVTLSCSPISGHRSVSWYQQTPGQGLQFLFEYFSETQRNKGNFPGRFSGRQFSNSRSEMNVSTLELGDSALYLCASSLEAGVNTGELFFGEGSRLTVL.

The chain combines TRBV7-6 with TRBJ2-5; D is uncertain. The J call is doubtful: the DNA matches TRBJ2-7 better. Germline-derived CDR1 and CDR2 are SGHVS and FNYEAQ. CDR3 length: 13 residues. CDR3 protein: CASSLGAPDEQYF. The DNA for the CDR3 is TGTGCCAGCAGCTTAGGGGCCCCAGACGAGCAGTACTTC.

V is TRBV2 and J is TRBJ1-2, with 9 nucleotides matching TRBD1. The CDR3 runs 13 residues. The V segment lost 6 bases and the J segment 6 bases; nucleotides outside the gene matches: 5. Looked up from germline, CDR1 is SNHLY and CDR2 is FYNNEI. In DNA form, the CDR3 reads TGTGCCAGCAGGGGACAGGGAACAGATGGCTACACCTTC. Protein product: CASRGQGTDGYTF. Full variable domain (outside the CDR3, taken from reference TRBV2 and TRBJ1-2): EPEVTQTPSHQVTQMGQEVILRCVPISNHLYFYWYRQILGQKVEFLVSFYNNEISEKSEIFDDQFSVERPDGSNFTLKIRSTKLEDSAMYFCASRGQGTDGYTFGSGTRLTVV.

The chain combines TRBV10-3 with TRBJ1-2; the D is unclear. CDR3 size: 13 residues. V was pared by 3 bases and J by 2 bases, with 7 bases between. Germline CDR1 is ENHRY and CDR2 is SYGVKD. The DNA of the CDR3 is TGTGCCATCAGTGAAATCCAGAACTATGGCTACACCTTC. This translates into CAISEIQNYGYTF.

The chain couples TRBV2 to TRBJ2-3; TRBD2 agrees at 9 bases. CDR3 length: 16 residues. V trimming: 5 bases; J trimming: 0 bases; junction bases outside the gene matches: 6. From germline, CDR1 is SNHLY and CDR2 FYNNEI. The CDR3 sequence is CASSWASGTSTDTQYF. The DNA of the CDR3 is TGTGCCAGCAGTTGGGCTAGCGGGACCAGCACAGATACGCAGTATTTT. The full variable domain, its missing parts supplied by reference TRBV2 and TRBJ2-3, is EPEVTQTPSHQVTQMGQEVILRCVPISNHLYFYWYRQILGQKVEFLVSFYNNEISEKSEIFDDQFSVERPDGSNFTLKIRSTKLEDSAMYFCASSWASGTSTDTQYFGPGTRLTVL.

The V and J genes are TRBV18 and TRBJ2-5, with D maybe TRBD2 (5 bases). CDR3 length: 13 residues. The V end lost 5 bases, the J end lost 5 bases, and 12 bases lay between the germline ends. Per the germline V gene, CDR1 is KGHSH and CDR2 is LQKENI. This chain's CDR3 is CASSNLAGETQYF. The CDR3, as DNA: TGTGCCAGCTCAAATCTAGCCGGCGAGACCCAGTACTTC.

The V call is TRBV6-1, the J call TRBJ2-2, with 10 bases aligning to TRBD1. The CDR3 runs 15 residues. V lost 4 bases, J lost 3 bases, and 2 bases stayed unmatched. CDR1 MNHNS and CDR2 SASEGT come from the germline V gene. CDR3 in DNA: TGTGCCAGCAGTGGACAGGGGGCCTACACCGGGGAGCTGTTTTTT. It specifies CASSGQGAYTGELFF.

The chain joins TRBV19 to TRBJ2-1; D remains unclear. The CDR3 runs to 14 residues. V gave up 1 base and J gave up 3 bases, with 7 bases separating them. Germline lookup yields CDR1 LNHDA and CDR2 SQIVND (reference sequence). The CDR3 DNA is TGTGCCAGTAGTATAGGTCTGAACTACAATGAGCAGTTCTTC. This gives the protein CASSIGLNYNEQFF.

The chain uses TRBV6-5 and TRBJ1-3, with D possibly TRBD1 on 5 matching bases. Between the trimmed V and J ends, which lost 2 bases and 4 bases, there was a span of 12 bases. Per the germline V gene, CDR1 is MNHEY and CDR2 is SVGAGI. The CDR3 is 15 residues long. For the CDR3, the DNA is TGTGCCAGCAGTTACGATGGGGCATCAGGAAACACCATATATTTT. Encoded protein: CASSYDGASGNTIYF.

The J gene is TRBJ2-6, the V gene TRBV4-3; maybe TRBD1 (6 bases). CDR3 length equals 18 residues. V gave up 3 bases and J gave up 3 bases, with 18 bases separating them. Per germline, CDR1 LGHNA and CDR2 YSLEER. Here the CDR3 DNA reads TGCGCCAGCAGCCACGCCGGGACACCCGGGAATGGGGCCAACGTCCTGACTTTC. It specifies CASSHAGTPGNGANVLTF.

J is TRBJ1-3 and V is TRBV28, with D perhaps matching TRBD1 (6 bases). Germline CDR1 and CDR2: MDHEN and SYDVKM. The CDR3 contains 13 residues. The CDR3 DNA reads TGTGCAAGAGTGGGGGGCGCTGGAAACACCATATATTTT. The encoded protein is CARVGGAGNTIYF. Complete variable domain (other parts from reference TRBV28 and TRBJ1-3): DVKVTQSSRYLVKRTGEKVFLECVQDMDHENMFWYRQDPGLGLRLIYFSYDVKMKEKGDIPEGYSVSREKKERFSLILESASTNQTSMYLCARVGGAGNTIYFGEGSWLTVV.